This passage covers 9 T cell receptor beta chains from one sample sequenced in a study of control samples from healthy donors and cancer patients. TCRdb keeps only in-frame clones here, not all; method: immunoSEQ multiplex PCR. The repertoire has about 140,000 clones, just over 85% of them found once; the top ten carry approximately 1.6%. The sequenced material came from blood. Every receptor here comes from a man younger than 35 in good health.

CDR3 coding DNA: TGTGCCAGCAGTCTAGCCGGGGCTAAGGGAAGGAATGAGCAGTTCTTC. Translated, it gives CASSLAGAKGRNEQFF. This rearrangement joins TRBV2 to TRBJ2-1; possibly TRBD1 or TRBD2 for D (5 bases each). The germline CDR1 and CDR2 sequences are SNHLY and FYNNEI. V lost 5 bases to trimming and J lost 7 bases, with 21 bases between them. The CDR3 has 16 residues.

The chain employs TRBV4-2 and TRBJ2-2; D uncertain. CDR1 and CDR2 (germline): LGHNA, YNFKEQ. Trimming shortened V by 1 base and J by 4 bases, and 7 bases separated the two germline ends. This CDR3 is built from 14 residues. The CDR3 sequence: CASSQAWVTGELFF. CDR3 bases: TGTGCCAGCAGCCAAGCGTGGGTCACCGGGGAGCTGTTTTTT.

CDR3 region: CAIPIRGGYTF. CDR3 nucleotides: TGTGCCATCCCAATACGGGGTGGCTACACCTTC. The chain has TRBV7-9 and TRBJ1-2; D is undetermined. From germline, CDR1 is SEHNR and CDR2 FQNEAQ (reference sequence). The CDR3 spans 11 residues. V was cut by 10 bases and J by 7 bases, with 13 bases left in between. Combining the CDR3 with reference TRBV7-9 and TRBJ1-2 gives the whole variable domain DTGVSQNPRHKITKRGQNVTFRCDPISEHNRLYWYRQTLGQGPEFLTYFQNEAQLEKSRLLSDRFSAERPKGSFSTLEIQRTEQGDSAMYLCAIPIRGGYTFGSGTRLTVV.

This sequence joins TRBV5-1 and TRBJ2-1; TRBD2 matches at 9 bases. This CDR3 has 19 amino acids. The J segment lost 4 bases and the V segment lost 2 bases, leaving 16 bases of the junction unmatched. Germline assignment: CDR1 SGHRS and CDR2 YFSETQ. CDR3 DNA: TGCGCCAGCAGCTTTTTAAGTCCAGCGGGGGGACTCCTATACAATGAGCAGTTCTTC. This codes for CASSFLSPAGGLLYNEQFF.

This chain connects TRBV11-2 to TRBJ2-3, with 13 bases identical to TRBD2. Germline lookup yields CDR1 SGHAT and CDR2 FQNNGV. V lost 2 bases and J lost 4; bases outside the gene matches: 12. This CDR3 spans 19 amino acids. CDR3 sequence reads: CASSLRVLAGGASPDTQYF. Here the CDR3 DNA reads TGTGCCAGCAGCTTAAGAGTACTAGCGGGGGGGGCTTCCCCAGATACGCAGTATTTT.

This CDR3 reads CSVVRTGGYGTDTQYF. Written as DNA, the CDR3 is TGCAGCGTCGTACGGACAGGGGGCTACGGCACAGATACGCAGTATTTT. The chain carries TRBV29-1 and TRBJ2-3; 11 bases line up with TRBD1. Trimming took 6 bases from V and 1 from J; bases not matched to a gene: 9. Germline V gene data show CDR1 as SQVTM and CDR2 as ANQGSEA. The CDR3 sequence is 16 residues long.

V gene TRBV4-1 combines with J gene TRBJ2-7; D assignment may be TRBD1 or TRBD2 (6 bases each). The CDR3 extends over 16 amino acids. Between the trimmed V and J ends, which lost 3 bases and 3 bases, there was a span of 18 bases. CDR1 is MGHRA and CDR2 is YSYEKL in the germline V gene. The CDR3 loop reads CASSHTGAGPNYEQYF. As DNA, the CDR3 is TGCGCCAGCAGCCACACGGGGGCAGGGCCAAACTACGAGCAGTACTTC.

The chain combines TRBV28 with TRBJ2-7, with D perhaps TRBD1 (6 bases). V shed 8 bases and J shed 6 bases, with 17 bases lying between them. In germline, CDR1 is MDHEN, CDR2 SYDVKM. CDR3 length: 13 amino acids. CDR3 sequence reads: CASLGGGYSEQYF. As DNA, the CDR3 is TGTGCCAGCCTTGGGGGCGGATACAGCGAGCAGTACTTC.

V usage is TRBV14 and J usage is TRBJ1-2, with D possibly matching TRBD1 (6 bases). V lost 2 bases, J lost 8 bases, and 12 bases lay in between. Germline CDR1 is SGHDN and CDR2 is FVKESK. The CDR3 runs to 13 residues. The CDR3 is CASSQPRGYGYTF. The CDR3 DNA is TGTGCCAGCAGCCAACCCAGGGGATACGGCTACACCTTC.